This TCR beta chain was identified in a study of early T cells in non-severe SARS-CoV-2 infection. For the study at large: Whole-blood bulk RNA, unsorted, was sequenced, and chains were unpaired. Notes on the study in general: VDJdb matches were skewed toward anti-spike CD8 T cell responses.

Attached unique molecular identifiers marked individual cDNA molecules. One entry per CDR3 protein results from TCRdb running MiXCR on the 5' RACE reads. The table includes roughly 33,000 distinct CDR3 sequences, around 5.8% detected once. This clonotype was detected only a few times. Its antigen is not identified. The sequencing input was whole blood. This clonotype originated in an adult who was a healthcare worker with PCR-confirmed SARS-CoV-2 infection or an uninfected control (not recorded which).

DNA of the CDR3: TGTGCCAGCAGAAGACCGGGACACCAATTAGAGACCCAGTACTTC. It specifies CASRRPGHQLETQYF. This rearrangement joins TRBV6-5 to TRBJ2-5; possibly TRBD1 for D (6 bases). This CDR3 contains 15 residues. V gave up 6 bases and J gave up 4 bases, with 18 bases separating them. Germline CDR1 is MNHEY and CDR2 is SVGAGI.